This note documents a single T cell receptor beta chain sequence. The germline V and J ends were trimmed by 0 bases and 7 bases, with 15 bases remaining between them. Germline V lookup: CDR1 LNHNV, CDR2 YYDKDF (reference sequence). The CDR3 loop spans 15 amino acids. The data were produced by immunoSEQ multiplex PCR, yet TCRdb's version contains in-frame clones alone and is incomplete. The repertoire holds approximately 120,000 clones, with 80% to 90% as singletons. The data belong to a study of control samples from healthy donors and cancer patients. V usage is TRBV15 and J usage is TRBJ1-2; D is unclear. The sequenced sample consisted of blood. The receptor was derived from a man aged 35 to 55 in good health. The CDR3 is CATSRDRGSTGGYTF. The CDR3 bases are TGTGCCACCAGCAGAGATCGTGGCTCCACGGGTGGCTACACCTTC. Full variable domain (rest looked up from reference TRBV15 and TRBJ1-2): DAMVIQNPRYQVTQFGKPVTLSCSQTLNHNVMYWYQQKSSQAPKLLFHYYDKDFNNEADTPDNFQSRRPNTSFCFLDIRSPGLGDTAMYLCATSRDRGSTGGYTFGSGTRLTVV.